This TCR beta chain emerged from a study of T cell responses to AZD1222 COVID-19 vaccine. Study-wide findings and caveats: A reported finding is that nearly half of spike-specific TCRs target unmutated variant regions. Distributed over spike, vaccine-associated CD4 TCRs predominated at 160-218 and 743-854.

On this clone itself: Its matching antigen is unknown. The same CDR3 also results from other DNA sequences found in this sample.

The CDR3 loop spans 18 amino acids. The germline V gene encodes CDR1 SGHTA and CDR2 FQGNSA. V was clipped by 6 bases and J by 3 bases; unmatched bases: 14. Profiled with immunoSEQ multiplex PCR; TCRdb holds only in-frame clones, not every one. The sample records over 65,000 clones, 85% to 90% being singletons. The V and J genes are TRBV7-2 and TRBJ1-2, with 12 positions matching TRBD1. The origin of this receptor is an adult in good health. Specimen: peripheral blood, collected on day 0 of AZD1222 vaccination. This CDR3 reads CASSPGPGQGALYYGYTF. For the CDR3, the DNA is TGTGCCAGCAGTCCCGGCCCGGGACAGGGGGCATTGTACTATGGCTACACCTTC.